This TCR beta chain is drawn from a study of T cells in Graves' hyperthyroidism and ophthalmopathy. General observations from the study: Most thyroid-expanded clonotypes above 0.001 were also found in blood.

In this sample, this clonotype turned up many times. The target antigen is unknown. TCR beta CDR3 regions were amplified from RNA. Carried out on the TCR CDR3, a first-round RT-PCR used the HTBI primer set. MiXCR, applied by TCRdb to the multiplex PCR reads, yields one record per CDR3 protein. The sample yields 500,000 to 750,000 distinct CDR3 sequences, around 14% seen once. Germline V gene data show CDR1 as SGHTA and CDR2 as FQGTGA. The CDR3 contains 13 residues. V dropped 8 bases and J dropped 3; count of bases not matched to a gene: 5. The chain couples TRBV7-3 to TRBJ2-5, with TRBD1 matching over 8 bases. This sequence was found in a young woman with Graves' ophthalmopathy. The sequencing input was blood. CDR3 nucleotide sequence: TGTGCCAGCGGTATGACAGGGGAAGAGACCCAGTACTTC. Translating it yields CASGMTGEETQYF.